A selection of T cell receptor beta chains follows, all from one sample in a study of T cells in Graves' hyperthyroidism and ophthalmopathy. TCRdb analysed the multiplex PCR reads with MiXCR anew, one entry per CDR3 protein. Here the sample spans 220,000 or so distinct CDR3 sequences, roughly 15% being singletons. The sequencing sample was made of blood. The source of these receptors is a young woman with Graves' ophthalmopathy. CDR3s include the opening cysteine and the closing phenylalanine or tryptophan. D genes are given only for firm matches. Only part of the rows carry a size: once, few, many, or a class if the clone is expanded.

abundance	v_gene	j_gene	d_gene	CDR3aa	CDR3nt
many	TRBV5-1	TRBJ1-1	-	CASSITGTVNTEAFF	TGCGCCAGCAGCATCACAGGGACCGTGAACACTGAAGCTTTCTTT
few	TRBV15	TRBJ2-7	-	CATSRDVLAEQYF	TGTGCCACCAGCAGAGACGTATTAGCCGAGCAGTACTTC
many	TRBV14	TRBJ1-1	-	CASSQFGLGTEAFF	TGTGCCAGCAGCCAATTCGGGCTGGGCACTGAAGCTTTCTTT
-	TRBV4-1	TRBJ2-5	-	CASSQWAKGETQYF	TGCGCCAGCAGCCAATGGGCCAAGGGGGAGACCCAGTACTTC
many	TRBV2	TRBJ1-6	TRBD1	CASSRDRHDLTLHF	TGTGCCAGCAGCAGGGACAGGCATGATCTGACCCTCCACTTT
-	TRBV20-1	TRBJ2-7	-	CSAKPSDYEQYF	TGCAGTGCTAAGCCTAGCGACTACGAGCAGTACTTC
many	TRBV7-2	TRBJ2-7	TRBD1	CASQPGQGDYEQYF	TGTGCCAGCCAACCTGGACAGGGAGACTACGAGCAGTACTTC
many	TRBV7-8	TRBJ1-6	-	CASSLGDGSSYNSPLHF	TGTGCCAGCAGCTTAGGTGATGGGAGCTCCTATAATTCACCCCTCCACTTT
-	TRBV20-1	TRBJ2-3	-	CSARDARVDTQYF	TGCAGTGCTAGAGATGCGAGGGTAGATACGCAGTATTTT
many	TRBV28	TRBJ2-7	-	CASSSVWQGSSYEQYF	TGTGCCAGCAGTTCCGTTTGGCAGGGGAGCTCCTACGAGCAGTACTTC
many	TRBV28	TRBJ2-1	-	CASSFFTGGEQFF	TGTGCCAGCAGTTTTTTTACGGGCGGTGAGCAGTTCTTC
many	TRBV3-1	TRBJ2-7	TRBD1	CASSLPGTGIDEQYF	TGTGCCAGCAGCCTACCGGGGACAGGGATCGACGAGCAGTACTTC
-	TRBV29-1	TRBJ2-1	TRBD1	CSVAGTGDTYNEQFF	TGCAGCGTTGCCGGGACAGGGGATACCTACAATGAGCAGTTCTTC
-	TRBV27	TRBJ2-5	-	CASSQGSSETQYF	TGTGCCAGCAGCCAGGGCTCTTCTGAGACCCAGTACTTC
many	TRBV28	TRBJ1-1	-	CASSLTGHATNTEAFF	TGTGCCAGCAGCCTAACGGGACACGCGACGAACACTGAAGCTTTCTTT
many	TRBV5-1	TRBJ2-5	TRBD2	CASSRTSGVETQYF	TGCGCCAGCAGCAGGACTAGCGGCGTCGAGACCCAGTACTTC
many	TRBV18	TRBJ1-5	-	CASSRWGGDPAGNQPQHF	TGTGCCAGCTCACGATGGGGGGGGGACCCGGCTGGCAATCAGCCCCAGCATTTT
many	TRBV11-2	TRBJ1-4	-	CASSSRQKNEKLFF	TGTGCCAGCAGCTCCCGACAGAAAAATGAAAAACTGTTTTTT
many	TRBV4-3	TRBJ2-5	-	CASSQRDPRYQETQYF	TGCGCCAGCAGCCAGCGGGATCCGAGATACCAAGAGACCCAGTACTTC
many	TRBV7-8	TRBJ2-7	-	CASSLAEYYEQYF	TGTGCCAGCAGCTTAGCAGAATACTACGAGCAGTACTTC
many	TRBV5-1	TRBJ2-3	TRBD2	CATRVGDYGEANTQYF	TGCGCCACCAGGGTTGGGGACTACGGCGAGGCCAATACGCAGTATTTT
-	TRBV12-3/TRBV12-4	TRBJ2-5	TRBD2	CASSLRTSGGEQTQYF	TGTGCCAGCAGTTTAAGGACTAGCGGGGGGGAACAGACCCAGTACTTC
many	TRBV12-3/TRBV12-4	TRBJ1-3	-	CASMAADSGNTIYF	TGTGCCAGCATGGCGGCGGACTCTGGAAACACCATATATTTT
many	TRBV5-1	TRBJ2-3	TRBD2	CASWREGTDTQYF	TGCGCCAGCTGGCGGGAGGGCACAGATACGCAGTATTTT
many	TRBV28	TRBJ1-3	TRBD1	CAARGQGAGNTIYF	TGTGCCGCGAGGGGGCAGGGGGCGGGAAACACCATATATTTT
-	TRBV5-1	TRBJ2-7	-	CASSMGAASITYEQYF	TGCGCCAGCAGCATGGGGGCAGCCTCGATAACCTACGAGCAGTACTTC
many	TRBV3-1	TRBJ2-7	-	CASSQGSLYEQYF	TGTGCCAGCAGCCAAGGGTCGTTGTACGAGCAGTACTTC
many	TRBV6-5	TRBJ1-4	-	CASSYTVNEKLFF	TGTGCCAGCAGTTACACCGTGAATGAAAAACTGTTTTTT
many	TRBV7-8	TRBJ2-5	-	CASSLIARERGETQYF	TGTGCCAGCAGCTTAATCGCCCGGGAAAGAGGAGAGACCCAGTACTTC
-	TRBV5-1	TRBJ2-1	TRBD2	CVSRWTSGRVEFF	TGCGTCAGCAGATGGACTAGCGGGAGGGTGGAGTTCTTC
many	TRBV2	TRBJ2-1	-	CASSENIFGNEQFF	TGTGCCAGCAGTGAAAACATCTTTGGCAATGAGCAGTTCTTC
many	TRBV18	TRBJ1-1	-	CASSPSTGNTEAFF	TGTGCCAGCTCACCCTCGACAGGGAACACTGAAGCTTTCTTT